A selection of T cell receptor beta chains follows, all from one sample in a study of T cells after yellow fever vaccination. TCRdb fed the 5' RACE reads into MiXCR, producing one record per CDR3 protein. The sample has hundreds of thousands of distinct CDR3 sequences, approximately 18% seen once. This specimen was PBMCs, taken before the yellow fever booster vaccination. Source of these receptors: a man in his late teens or twenties who received the YFV17D yellow fever vaccine. Both conserved end residues are part of each CDR3. D genes are given only for firm matches. A row's size may be missing; if present it is once, few, many or a size class.

V gene	clone size	D gene	J gene	CDR3 DNA	CDR3 protein
TRBV18	NA	TRBD1	TRBJ2-1	TGTGCCAGCTCACCATTCCGGGACAGTAACAATGAGCAGTTCTTC	CASSPFRDSNNEQFF
TRBV2	NA	NA	TRBJ1-3	TGTGCCAGCAGTGAGCGCAGGGCCTCTGGAAACACCATATATTTT	CASSERRASGNTIYF
TRBV11-3	NA	NA	TRBJ2-1	TGTGCCAGCAGCTTAGATAGTGAGGTCAATGAGCAGTTCTTC	CASSLDSEVNEQFF
TRBV11-2	NA	TRBD1	TRBJ1-3	TGTGCCAGCAGCTCAGGGGGCACCATATATTTT	CASSSGGTIYF
TRBV5-1	NA	NA	TRBJ1-3	TGCGCCAGCAGGAATGGGGCAGGAAACACCATATATTTT	CASRNGAGNTIYF
TRBV12-3/TRBV12-4	NA	NA	TRBJ2-3	TGTGCCAGCAGTTTCCGGCCAGATTCGGGGGATACGCAGTATTTT	CASSFRPDSGDTQYF
TRBV29-1	few	NA	TRBJ1-2	TGCAGCGTTGAGTCAGGGGCGGAGAACTATGGCTACACCTTC	CSVESGAENYGYTF
TRBV28	NA	TRBD2	TRBJ2-3	TGTGCCAGCAGTCCCACCGGGGGGTGGGATACGCAGTATTTT	CASSPTGGWDTQYF
TRBV12-3/TRBV12-4	few	NA	TRBJ1-4	TGTGCCAGCAGTTTCGGGACGTGGGCAACTAATGAAAAACTGTTTTTT	CASSFGTWATNEKLFF
TRBV18	few	TRBD1	TRBJ1-3	TGTGCCAGCTCACCGTCGTCAGGGGGCTTTGGAAACACCATATATTTT	CASSPSSGGFGNTIYF
TRBV4-1	NA	NA	TRBJ1-6	TGCGCCAGCAGCACCCGGCCTTCTCCAACCAATTCACCCCTCCACTTT	CASSTRPSPTNSPLHF
TRBV20-1	NA	TRBD2	TRBJ2-5	TGCAGTGCTACCTACGGGGGGGCCTTGGTGGGTGAGACCCAGTACTTC	CSATYGGALVGETQYF
TRBV7-6	many	NA	TRBJ2-7	TGTGCCAGCAGCGTCTCCGGGACCGACTACTCCTACGAGCAGTACTTC	CASSVSGTDYSYEQYF
TRBV7-2	few	TRBD2	TRBJ2-5	TGTGCCAGCAGCCCCCGGGGGGGGCCAGGCCAAGAGACCCAGTACTTC	CASSPRGGPGQETQYF
TRBV7-2	NA	TRBD1	TRBJ2-4	TGTGCCAGCAGCCACGGAAGGGGGCAGGGCATTCAGTACTTC	CASSHGRGQGIQYF
TRBV24-1	NA	NA	TRBJ2-3	TGTGCCACCAGTGATAGCCGGGACACGACAGATACGCAGTATTTT	CATSDSRDTTDTQYF
TRBV7-9	NA	NA	TRBJ1-3	TGTGCCAGCAGCCCGACACAGAGCTCTGGAAACACCATATATTTT	CASSPTQSSGNTIYF
TRBV7-6	many	NA	TRBJ2-2	TGTGCCAGCAGCCCAGGGTCGGGGACGAACACCGGGGAGCTGTTTTTT	CASSPGSGTNTGELFF
TRBV6-2/TRBV6-3	few	NA	TRBJ2-3	TGTGCCAGCAGTTTACGGGGACTCGGACCTGACGCGCAGTATTTT	CASSLRGLGPDAQYF
TRBV29-1	NA	TRBD2	TRBJ2-6	TGCAGCGCCGGGGGGGGACCGGCCTCTGGGGCCAACGTCCTGACTTTC	CSAGGGPASGANVLTF
TRBV28	many	NA	TRBJ2-1	TGTGCCAGGATCAATGAGCAGTTCTTC	CARINEQFF
TRBV27	few	NA	TRBJ2-2	TGTGCCAGCAGTTTTAGGAACACCGGGGAGCTGTTTTTT	CASSFRNTGELFF
TRBV5-6	few	TRBD2	TRBJ2-3	TGTGCCAGCAGCCGCGGCGGGACTAGCGGGGGGGAGTTAAGAGATACGCAGTATTTT	CASSRGGTSGGELRDTQYF
TRBV6-5	NA	NA	TRBJ1-2	TGTGCCAGCAGAATCAGGGACGGTGGCTACACCTTC	CASRIRDGGYTF
TRBV11-2	NA	NA	TRBJ1-2	TGTGCCAGCAGCGTGGTGGGGTACTATGGCTACACCTTC	CASSVVGYYGYTF
TRBV7-2	NA	NA	TRBJ2-3	TGTGCCAGCAGCTTAGGCGGGGGCATCACAGATACGCAGTATTTT	CASSLGGGITDTQYF
TRBV15	few	NA	TRBJ1-1	TGTGCCACCAGCGGGACGGGGCCAGGGACTGAAGCTTTCTTT	CATSGTGPGTEAFF
TRBV29-1	many	NA	TRBJ1-1	TGCAGCGTCAAGACAGGTCGCACTGAAGCTTTCTTT	CSVKTGRTEAFF
TRBV4-3	few	NA	TRBJ2-7	TGCGCCAGCAGCCAAGATAAGGGGCTGGGATACGAGCAGTACTTC	CASSQDKGLGYEQYF
TRBV18	few	NA	TRBJ2-5	TGTGCCAGCTCACCACCAGGGATACAGGGCGGAGAGACCCAGTACTTC	CASSPPGIQGGETQYF
TRBV29-1	NA	TRBD1	TRBJ2-7	TGCAGCGTCGAAACCCCTGAGACAGGGACGGACTACGAGCAGTACTTC	CSVETPETGTDYEQYF
TRBV10-3	NA	TRBD1	TRBJ2-2	TGTGCCATCAGTGACCGGCGGGGACAGGGAGACACCGGGGAGCTGTTTTTT	CAISDRRGQGDTGELFF
TRBV7-3	NA	NA	TRBJ2-2	TGTGCCAGCAGCTTACTCCCCACCGGGGAGCTGTTTTTT	CASSLLPTGELFF
TRBV19	few	NA	TRBJ1-5	TGTGCCAGTAGTATTTGGGATAGCAATCAGCCCCAGCATTTT	CASSIWDSNQPQHF
TRBV29-1	NA	TRBD1	TRBJ1-5	TGCAGCGTTGAAACCCAGGGGGCTGGGCAGCCCCAGCATTTT	CSVETQGAGQPQHF
TRBV7-2	few	NA	TRBJ2-1	TGTGCCAGCAGCCCGAGTGGGGGCTTTCCCTACAATGAGCAGTTCTTC	CASSPSGGFPYNEQFF
TRBV24-1	NA	NA	TRBJ2-1	TGTGCGACCTCCGGGGTAGGGAATGAGCAGTTCTTC	CATSGVGNEQFF
TRBV9	few	NA	TRBJ1-5	TGTGCCAGCAGCGCCTCAGGCTTTCAGCCCCAGCATTTT	CASSASGFQPQHF
TRBV7-7	few	NA	TRBJ2-2	TGTGCTAGCAGCCTTGAGACAGGCACCGGGGAGCTGTTTTTT	CASSLETGTGELFF
TRBV27	few	NA	TRBJ2-5	TGTGCCAGCAGATCACTAGGATCGGGGACCCAGTACTTC	CASRSLGSGTQYF
TRBV5-1	few	TRBD1	TRBJ2-1	TGCGCCAGCAGCTTGGGGACAGGGGTAGACAATGAGCAGTTCTTC	CASSLGTGVDNEQFF
TRBV6-6	many	NA	TRBJ2-3	TGTGCCAGCAGTTACGGGGGGGCCACAGATACGCAGTATTTT	CASSYGGATDTQYF
TRBV10-3	few	NA	TRBJ2-7	TGTGCCATCAGTGAGTACTCAGGGAGCTCCTACGAGCAGTACTTC	CAISEYSGSSYEQYF
TRBV12-3/TRBV12-4	few	NA	TRBJ2-2	TGTGCCAGCAGTTTTCCGGACAGAACCGGGGAGCTGTTTTTT	CASSFPDRTGELFF
TRBV7-3	few	NA	TRBJ2-7	TGTGCCAGCAGCGCATCGCGGTCCAGCGAGCAGTACTTC	CASSASRSSEQYF
TRBV18	NA	NA	TRBJ2-6	TGTGCCAGCTCGCCCAAGATCTCTGGGGCCAACGTCCTGACTTTC	CASSPKISGANVLTF
TRBV24-1	few	NA	TRBJ2-3	TGTGCCACCAGTGATTTTGACAAGACTAGCACAGATACGCAGTATTTT	CATSDFDKTSTDTQYF
TRBV2	few	TRBD1	TRBJ1-6	TGTGCCAGCACCTCGGACAGGGGGGGACATAATTCACCCCTCCACTTT	CASTSDRGGHNSPLHF
TRBV28	NA	NA	TRBJ1-4	TGTGCCAGCAGTTTACCCCCTGGGGGGACTAATGAAAAACTGTTTTTT	CASSLPPGGTNEKLFF
TRBV6-2/TRBV6-3	few	NA	TRBJ1-5	TGTGCCAGCAGTAGGGGTTATCAGCCCCAGCATTTT	CASSRGYQPQHF
TRBV7-2	few	NA	TRBJ2-1	TGTGCCAGCAGCTTAGAGGTCCAGACCAATGAGCAGTTCTTC	CASSLEVQTNEQFF
TRBV7-2	NA	NA	TRBJ2-4	TGTGCCAGCAGCCAGGACCCTCCAGGGCGAACCAAAAACATTCAGTACTTC	CASSQDPPGRTKNIQYF
TRBV10-2	NA	NA	TRBJ2-7	TGCGCCAGCAGTGACGGCCCACCCTACGAGCAGTACTTC	CASSDGPPYEQYF
TRBV12-3/TRBV12-4	NA	NA	TRBJ2-3	TGTGCCAGCACCCTAGGGATCACTAGAGATACGCAGTATTTT	CASTLGITRDTQYF
TRBV7-8	NA	NA	TRBJ2-7	TGTGCCAGCAGCTTAGTGGGGGTTACCCGGGAGCAGTACTTC	CASSLVGVTREQYF
TRBV6-5	NA	NA	TRBJ2-7	TGTGCCAGCAGTTCCCCGGACAGTGCCCGGAGGGGGAAGAAAGGCGGGCAGTACTTC	CASSSPDSARRGKKGGQYF
TRBV2	NA	NA	TRBJ1-1	TGTGCCAGCAGTGGTGAGGGCAGGGCGGGAACTGAAGCTTTCTTT	CASSGEGRAGTEAFF
TRBV20-1	NA	NA	TRBJ2-4	TGCAGTGCGAGGTGGGGAAGGGGCATTCAGTACTTC	CSARWGRGIQYF
TRBV4-1	few	TRBD2	TRBJ2-1	TGCGCCAGCAGCCAGTATCCGCGGGGGAGCTCCTACAATGAGCAGTTCTTC	CASSQYPRGSSYNEQFF
TRBV7-9	many	NA	TRBJ1-1	TGTGCCAGCAGCTCGGGACAAAACACTGAAGCTTTCTTT	CASSSGQNTEAFF